These 30 T cell receptor beta chains came from one sample sequenced in a study of T cells in pancreatic ductal adenocarcinoma. The selected patients with pancreatic ductal adenocarcinoma had surgery but no neoadjuvant therapy. The data were produced by immunoSEQ multiplex PCR, yet TCRdb's version contains in-frame clones alone and is incomplete. The data hold about 5,000 clones, with roughly 88% observed a single time. Sequencing was done on a sample of pancreatic tumor tissue. The receptor set was obtained from a human donor with pancreatic ductal adenocarcinoma.

The gene calls are TRBV2 and TRBJ1-1, with D unresolved. The germline CDR1 and CDR2 sequences are SNHLY and FYNNEI. The V end was cut by 8 bases, the J end by 1 base, with 14 bases between. There are 14 residues in the CDR3. CDR3 bases: TGTGCCAGCCTGTTGCGATCCGGGAACACTGAAGCTTTCTTT. It specifies CASLLRSGNTEAFF.

This clone was picked up one time. The chain is built from TRBV29-1 and TRBJ2-6, with no clear D. The ends were cut back, 3 bases at V and 0 bases at J, with 9 bases in the middle. Germline values: CDR1 SQVTM, CDR2 ANQGSEA. This CDR3 comprises 15 residues. The DNA of the CDR3 is TGCAGCGTTGAGGGAACCAGCTCTGGGGCCAACGTCCTGACTTTC. It codes for CSVEGTSSGANVLTF. The entire variable domain, with the rest obtained from reference TRBV29-1 and TRBJ2-6, is as follows: SAVISQKPSRDICQRGTSLTIQCQVDSQVTMMFWYRQQPGQSLTLIATANQGSEATYESGFVIDKFPISRPNLTFSTLTVSNMSPEDSSIYLCSVEGTSSGANVLTFGAGSRLTVL.

The chain couples TRBV7-4 to TRBJ1-3; 8 positions match TRBD1. The V gene end was trimmed by 4 bases and the J gene end by 4 bases; junction bases not matched to a gene: 15. The CDR3 has 18 amino acids. Per the germline V gene, CDR1 is SGHVT and CDR2 is SQSDAQ. CDR3 residues: CASSSTTSDRVPGNTIYF. The CDR3 bases are TGTGCCAGCAGCTCGACGACCTCGGACAGGGTACCGGGAAACACCATATATTTT.

The rearrangement links TRBV27 to TRBJ2-7; 10 bases are a match to TRBD2. This CDR3 has 15 residues. V lost 3 bases to trimming and J lost 5 bases; unmatched junction nucleotides: 7. The germline gives CDR1 MNHEY, CDR2 SMNVEV (reference sequence). The CDR3 nucleotides are TGTGCCAGCAGTTTGCGGTCTAGCGGGAGCAACGAGCAGTACTTC. Encoded protein: CASSLRSSGSNEQYF.

The chain employs TRBV2 and TRBJ2-5, with 11 positions matching TRBD2. V trimming: 3 bases; J trimming: 5 bases; junction bases outside the gene matches: 5. The CDR3 runs 15 residues. Per germline, CDR1 SNHLY and CDR2 FYNNEI. The CDR3 spells CASSEGTSGAETQYF. The DNA of the CDR3 is TGTGCCAGCAGTGAGGGGACTAGCGGTGCTGAGACCCAGTACTTC.

This chain joins TRBV7-8 and TRBJ1-1; no definite D call. The CDR3 covers 13 residues. Deletions cut 5 bases from V and 1 base from J, with 8 bases between. CDR1 is SGHVS and CDR2 is FQNEAQ in the germline V gene. The CDR3: CASSPRQNTEAFF. The CDR3 DNA reads TGTGCCAGCAGCCCGCGACAGAACACTGAAGCTTTCTTT.

J is TRBJ1-1 and V is TRBV7-2; D is unresolved. The CDR3 sequence is 13 residues long. The germline V and J ends were trimmed by 2 bases and 3 bases, with 7 bases remaining between them. Per the germline V gene, CDR1 is SGHTA and CDR2 is FQGNSA. CDR3 residues: CASSLQRDTEAFF. The CDR3 DNA sequence: TGTGCCAGCAGCTTACAAAGGGACACTGAAGCTTTCTTT.

The rearrangement links TRBV5-6 to TRBJ1-5; a possible D gene is TRBD1 (5 bases). V was cut by 3 bases and J by 0 bases, with 10 bases left in between. The CDR3 is made up of 15 amino acids. CDR1 is SGHDT and CDR2 is YYEEEE in the germline V gene. CDR3 nucleotides: TGTGCCAGCAGCTACCCACAGGCTAGCAATCAGCCCCAGCATTTT. Translated, it gives CASSYPQASNQPQHF.

The CDR3 DNA sequence: TGTGCCAGCAGCCCCCCCTCCGGGACATCCACCGGGGAGCTGTTTTTT. The encoded protein is CASSPPSGTSTGELFF. J is TRBJ2-2 and V is TRBV7-2; D possibly corresponds to TRBD1 (6 bases). V was shortened by 5 bases and J by 4 bases, with 17 bases between the two germline ends. The CDR3 contains 16 residues. Germline lookup yields CDR1 SGHTA and CDR2 FQGNSA.

The J gene is TRBJ2-5, the V gene TRBV7-9, with D possibly being TRBD1 (6 bases). Trimming left V 4 bases short and J 1 base short, with 19 bases between. Germline V CDR1 and CDR2: SEHNR, FQNEAQ (reference sequence). The CDR3 extends over 17 amino acids. The CDR3 DNA follows: TGTGCCAGCAGCTCTTGGGGAGATACAGGGATCCAAGAGACCCAGTACTTC. This sequence encodes CASSSWGDTGIQETQYF.

The chain couples TRBV11-2 to TRBJ2-1; TRBD2 might be the D (6 bases). V was clipped by 4 bases and J by 4 bases, with 11 bases between them. The germline V gene encodes CDR1 SGHAT and CDR2 FQNNGV. The CDR3 sequence is 14 residues long. CDR3 sequence (DNA): TGTGCCAGCAGCTCGGGAGCCCTTTACAATGAGCAGTTCTTC. It is translated as CASSSGALYNEQFF.

V and J are TRBV25-1 and TRBJ1-1, with a possible D match to TRBD1 (5 bases). The CDR3 runs 14 residues. Germline CDR1 MGHDK, CDR2 SYGVNS. Trimming left V 5 bases short and J 3 bases short, with 13 bases between. CDR3 sequence reads: CASSHLGGDTEAFF. CDR3 bases: TGTGCCAGCAGTCACCTGGGGGGGGACACTGAAGCTTTCTTT.

In its sample, this clone was seen once. J is TRBJ1-3 and V is TRBV14, with a possible D match to TRBD1 (5 bases). CDR3 length: 15 residues. The V and J ends lost 1 base and 1 base respectively, with 8 bases between them. The germline V gene has CDR1 SGHDN and CDR2 FVKESK. CDR3 region: CASSQGQFSGNTIYF. The CDR3 DNA sequence: TGTGCCAGCAGCCAAGGACAGTTTTCTGGAAACACCATATATTTT.

The chain links TRBV9 to TRBJ2-5, with 8 bases matching TRBD2. The V gene end was trimmed by 0 bases and the J gene end by 4 bases; junction bases not matched to a gene: 5. The length of the CDR3 is 15 residues. Germline assignment: CDR1 SGDLS and CDR2 YYNGEE. The CDR3 coding sequence is TGTGCCAGCAGCGTAGTCAGCGGGAGTCGAGAGACCCAGTACTTC. Translating it yields CASSVVSGSRETQYF.

The genes are TRBV7-8 and TRBJ2-1; 10 nucleotides line up with TRBD2. V lost 0 bases to trimming and J lost 7 bases; unmatched junction nucleotides: 9. CDR3 length: 17 residues. Per the germline V gene, CDR1 is SGHVS and CDR2 is FQNEAQ. Here the CDR3 DNA reads TGTGCCAGCAGCTTAGCGTCCCTAGCGGGAGTTTTGAATGAGCAGTTCTTC. It encodes CASSLASLAGVLNEQFF.

The genes are TRBV6-5 and TRBJ2-7, with 8 nucleotides matching TRBD2. There are 13 residues in the CDR3. Germline CDR1 is MNHEY and CDR2 is SVGAGI. After removal of 6 bases from V and 5 bases from J, the junction contained 6 bases not matched to a gene. As DNA, the CDR3 is TGTGCCAGCAGCCCACTACTAGCGGACGAGCAGTACTTC. It yields the protein CASSPLLADEQYF.

V usage is TRBV5-1 and J usage is TRBJ1-5; maybe TRBD1 (5 bases). Between the trimmed V and J ends, which lost 4 bases and 0 bases, there was a span of 11 bases. Germline V gene sequence: CDR1 SGHRS, CDR2 YFSETQ. The CDR3 extends over 15 amino acids. The CDR3 loop is CASSPGGVSNQPQHF. CDR3 bases: TGCGCCAGCAGCCCCGGGGGAGTTAGCAATCAGCCCCAGCATTTT.

This clone was seen just once. This chain connects TRBV5-1 to TRBJ1-6; no clear D. Between the trimmed V and J ends, which lost 3 bases and 8 bases, there was a span of 9 bases. CDR1 and CDR2 from the germline V gene are SGHRS and YFSETQ. This CDR3 has 13 residues. CDR3 nucleotides: TGCGCCAGCAGCTGGGGTTGGGATTCACCCCTCCACTTT. It translates to CASSWGWDSPLHF.

The V gene is TRBV7-2, the J gene TRBJ1-3; D remains unclear. This CDR3 spans 15 amino acids. CDR1 and CDR2 (germline): SGHTA, FQGNSA. With 5 bases removed from V and 0 bases from J, the gap between germline ends came to 11 bases. The CDR3 nucleotides read TGTGCCAGCAGCCGAACATCGAACTCTGGAAACACCATATATTTT. Its protein product is CASSRTSNSGNTIYF.

V and J are TRBV19 and TRBJ2-7; D unclear. Germline V CDR1 and CDR2: LNHDA, SQIVND (reference sequence). V gave up 9 bases and J gave up 2 bases, with 20 bases separating them. CDR3 length: 15 residues. CDR3 bases: TGTGCCAGCGCCAAAACCCCAAGCCCGACCTACGAGCAGTACTTC. It translates to CASAKTPSPTYEQYF.

The chain recombines TRBV23-1 with TRBJ2-3; 10 nucleotides line up with TRBD1. TRBV23-1 is recorded as an ORF, its role being uncertain. There are 11 residues in the CDR3. V lost 11 bases, J lost 13 bases, and 9 bases stayed unmatched. For the CDR3, the DNA is TGCGCCGGGAGTACCGGGACAGGGGAGTATTTT. Protein product: CAGSTGTGEYF.

The chain employs TRBV5-1 and TRBJ2-7; D uncertain. V gave up 0 bases and J gave up 2 bases, with 12 bases separating them. CDR3 length: 15 residues. From germline, CDR1 is SGHRS and CDR2 YFSETQ. In DNA form, the CDR3 reads TGCGCCAGCAGCTTGGAAGTAGGGCCTACCTACGAGCAGTACTTC. This gives the protein CASSLEVGPTYEQYF. Based on the CDR3 plus reference TRBV5-1 and TRBJ2-7, the full variable domain is KAGVTQTPRYLIKTRGQQVTLSCSPISGHRSVSWYQQTPGQGLQFLFEYFSETQRNKGNFPGRFSGRQFSNSRSEMNVSTLELGDSALYLCASSLEVGPTYEQYFGPGTRLTVT.

This chain joins TRBV5-4 and TRBJ2-1, with no clear D. Trimming took off 3 bases at V and 15 bases at J, with 19 bases between the two ends. CDR3 length: 13 residues. Germline CDR1 and CDR2: SGHNT and YYREEE (reference sequence). CDR3 region: CASSSSDRSVSFF. CDR3 nucleotides: TGTGCCAGCAGCTCCTCCGATCGGTCTGTATCGTTCTTC.

V and J are TRBV4-2 and TRBJ2-1; maybe TRBD2 (5 bases). Germline V lookup: CDR1 LGHNA, CDR2 YNFKEQ. The CDR3 totals 15 residues. Trimming took 4 bases from V and 2 from J, leaving 12 bases between them. The CDR3 DNA reads TGTGCCAGCAGCCCCCTGACGGGGACCTACAATGAGCAGTTCTTC. Translation gives CASSPLTGTYNEQFF.

This clone was found once. The chain has TRBV7-9 and TRBJ2-5, with 8 bases matching TRBD2. Germline CDR1 is SEHNR and CDR2 is FQNEAQ (reference sequence). The CDR3 contains 15 residues. V dropped 5 bases and J dropped 3; count of bases not matched to a gene: 8. Written as DNA, the CDR3 is TGTGCCAGCAGCATTAAAGGGACTAGGAAAGAGACCCAGTACTTC. Its protein product is CASSIKGTRKETQYF.

The gene calls are TRBV25-1 and TRBJ2-4; 7 bases line up with TRBD1. After removal of 4 bases from V and 4 bases from J, the junction contained 4 bases not matched to a gene. The CDR3 is 14 amino acids. Germline V lookup: CDR1 MGHDK, CDR2 SYGVNS. The CDR3 loop is CASSVSGQKNIQYF. The DNA for the CDR3 is TGTGCCAGCAGTGTTTCGGGACAGAAAAACATTCAGTACTTC.

The chain employs TRBV9 and TRBJ2-7; 8 bases align to TRBD2. The CDR3 is made up of 15 amino acids. With 0 bases clipped from V and 7 bases from J, the junction kept 9 bases outside the gene matches. CDR1 and CDR2 from the germline V gene are SGDLS and YYNGEE. The chain's CDR3 is CASSVDGAGVREQYF. CDR3 sequence (DNA): TGTGCCAGCAGCGTAGATGGAGCGGGAGTAAGGGAGCAGTACTTC. The entire variable domain, with the rest obtained from reference TRBV9 and TRBJ2-7, is as follows: DSGVTQTPKHLITATGQRVTLRCSPRSGDLSVYWYQQSLDQGLQFLIQYYNGEERAKGNILERFSAQQFPDLHSELNLSSLELGDSALYFCASSVDGAGVREQYFGPGTRLTVT.

The chain uses TRBV10-3 and TRBJ2-5, with D possibly matching TRBD1 (5 bases). The CDR3 sequence is 14 residues long. The V gene lost 10 bases and the J gene lost 5 bases, with 20 bases spanning the gap. Germline assignment: CDR1 ENHRY and CDR2 SYGVKD. The CDR3 nucleotides are TGTGCCACCAACTTTAGGGGTCTAGGGGAGACCCAGTACTTC. Its translation is CATNFRGLGETQYF.

This chain uses TRBV11-2 with TRBJ1-2, with TRBD1 as a possible D gene (6 bases). This CDR3 has 14 amino acids. V lost 7 bases, J lost 2 bases, and 14 bases lay in between. Germline lookup yields CDR1 SGHAT and CDR2 FQNNGV. The CDR3 DNA follows: TGTGCCAGCACCTTGGCAACAGGGAACTATGGCTACACCTTC. This codes for CASTLATGNYGYTF.

This clone occurred a few times. This chain joins TRBV5-5 and TRBJ2-6; the D gene could be TRBD1 or TRBD2 (5 bases each). CDR1 and CDR2 from the germline V gene are SGHKS and YYEKEE (reference sequence). This CDR3 spans 15 amino acids. The germline V and J ends were trimmed by 4 bases and 7 bases, with 15 bases remaining between them. The CDR3 nucleotides are TGTGCCAGCAGCCCCGGTGGGGACCTAGCCAACGTCCTGACTTTC. It is translated as CASSPGGDLANVLTF. Full variable domain (outside the CDR3, taken from reference TRBV5-5 and TRBJ2-6): DAGVTQSPTHLIKTRGQQVTLRCSPISGHKSVSWYQQVLGQGPQFIFQYYEKEERGRGNFPDRFSARQFPNYSSELNVNALLLGDSALYLCASSPGGDLANVLTFGAGSRLTVL.